This T cell receptor beta chain was captured in a study of identical twins. Overall study findings and caveats: Invariant cells of the MAIT and iNKT types might have partly distorted the zero-insertion analyses.

The donor group consisted entirely of healthy Caucasians. Each cDNA held unique molecular identifiers, and template switching gave it a universal primer site. TCRdb re-called the 5' RACE reads through MiXCR, storing one row per CDR3 protein. The sample lists 240,000 or so distinct CDR3 sequences, 8% to 11% seen once, with about a tenth in the top ten. CDR1 and CDR2 (germline): MNHNS, SASEGT. Trimming took 6 bases from V and 3 from J; bases not matched to a gene: 9. The CDR3 consists of 15 residues. Many counts were recorded for this clonotype. Its antigen is currently unknown. The material sequenced was memory T cells sorted from blood. This TCR was recovered from a man in his fifties in good health. The chain combines TRBV6-1 with TRBJ1-2; 8 nucleotides line up with TRBD1. CDR3 DNA: TGTGCCAGCAGCCTACGGACAGGGAGTTACTATGGCTACACCTTC. This codes for CASSLRTGSYYGYTF.